Listed below are T cell receptor beta chains from one sample, sequenced in a study of neurological immune-mediated disorders. MiXCR was run by TCRdb on the 5' RACE reads, yielding one entry per CDR3 protein. The sample consists of some 33,000 distinct CDR3 sequences, over 1.2% of them appearing once. Material: PBMCs. These receptors were taken from a woman younger than 45 with multiple sclerosis. Both conserved end residues are part of each CDR3. A D gene is named only where the DNA matches it firmly. For some rows the clone size is stated as once, few or many, or as a class when expanded; others skip it.

clone size,V gene,D gene,J gene,CDR3 DNA,CDR3 protein
many,TRBV5-1,NA,TRBJ2-3,TGCGCCAGCAGCTTGGTCGGGCGGACCGCAAGTTCTACAGATACGCAGTATTTT,CASSLVGRTASSTDTQYF
many,TRBV5-1,NA,TRBJ1-1,TGCGCCAGCAGCTTGAAGGGAAACACTGAAGCTTTCTTT,CASSLKGNTEAFF
NA,TRBV12-3/TRBV12-4,TRBD1,TRBJ2-5,TGTGCCAGCAGTCCTCGGACAGGGTTAATGGGCGAGACCCAGTACTTC,CASSPRTGLMGETQYF
many,TRBV5-1,TRBD2,TRBJ2-1,TGCGCCAGCAGCTTCCTAGCGGAGGAGCAGTTCTTC,CASSFLAEEQFF
many,TRBV5-1,NA,TRBJ2-1,TGCGCCAGCAGCTTGGAGAGGGGGTATGATGAGCAGTTCTTC,CASSLERGYDEQFF
many,TRBV5-6,TRBD2,TRBJ2-5,TGTGCCAGCAGTGGAGCGGGGGGCGGAGAGGAGACCCAGTACTTC,CASSGAGGGEETQYF
many,TRBV20-1,NA,TRBJ2-1,TGCAGTGCTAGCGGGAACGCGTACAATGAGCAGTTCTTC,CSASGNAYNEQFF
NA,TRBV2,NA,TRBJ1-3,TGTGCCAGCAAGCAGGGGCGGGATGGCACCATATATTTT,CASKQGRDGTIYF
many,TRBV5-1,TRBD1,TRBJ1-2,TGCGCCAGCAGCGACAGGGGATATGGCTACACCTTC,CASSDRGYGYTF
many,TRBV5-5,TRBD1,TRBJ1-5,TGTGCCAGCAGCTCCGGACAGGGCTGGGGGCCCCAGCATTTT,CASSSGQGWGPQHF